This TCR beta chain was profiled in a study of shared clonotypes between healthy human individuals. The repertoire was sequenced with immunoSEQ multiplex PCR; TCRdb's copy has only in-frame clones and lacks some. The sample includes under 850,000 clones, over 60% of them seen just once. Trimming took 0 bases from V and 8 from J, leaving 8 bases between them. Germline V gene sequence: CDR1 SGHRS, CDR2 YFSETQ. CDR3 length: 12 residues. What was sequenced was memory CD4+ T cells sorted from blood. Subset noted: CD45RA-negative fraction. The chain recombines TRBV5-1 with TRBJ1-2; D is ambiguous. The TCR originated in a woman aged 25-40 years in good health. The CDR3 sequence is CASSLVGVGYTF. The CDR3 DNA reads TGCGCCAGCAGCTTGGTCGGGGTCGGCTACACCTTC.